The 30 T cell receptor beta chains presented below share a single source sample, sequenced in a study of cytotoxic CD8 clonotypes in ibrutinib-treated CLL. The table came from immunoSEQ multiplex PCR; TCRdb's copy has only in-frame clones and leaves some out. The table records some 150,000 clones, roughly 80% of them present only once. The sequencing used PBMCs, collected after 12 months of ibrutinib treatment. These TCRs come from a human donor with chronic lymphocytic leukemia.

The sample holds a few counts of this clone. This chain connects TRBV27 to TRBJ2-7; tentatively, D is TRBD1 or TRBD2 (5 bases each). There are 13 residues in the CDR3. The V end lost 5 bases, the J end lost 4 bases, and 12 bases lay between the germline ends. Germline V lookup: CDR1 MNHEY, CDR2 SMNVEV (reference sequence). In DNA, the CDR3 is TGTGCCAGCAGTCACGGGACGGAGTACGAGCAGTACTTC. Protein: CASSHGTEYEQYF.

Here the CDR3 reads CASRSLGGSGYTF. CDR3 bases: TGTGCCAGCCGGAGTTTGGGGGGTTCGGGCTACACCTTC. The rearrangement uses TRBV28 and TRBJ1-2, with a weak D call TRBD1 (5 bases). The V and J ends lost 8 bases and 8 bases respectively, with 18 bases between them. The CDR3 is made up of 13 amino acids. Germline loops: CDR1 MDHEN, CDR2 SYDVKM.

CDR3 amino acids: CASSLYRGRSPLHF. The CDR3 DNA follows: TGTGCCAGCAGTTTGTACAGGGGGCGATCACCCCTCCACTTT. This rearrangement joins TRBV28 to TRBJ1-6; TRBD1 aligns across 9 bases. Trimming took 3 bases from V and 10 from J; bases not matched to a gene: 4. The CDR3 has 14 amino acids. The germline CDR1 and CDR2 sequences are MDHEN and SYDVKM.

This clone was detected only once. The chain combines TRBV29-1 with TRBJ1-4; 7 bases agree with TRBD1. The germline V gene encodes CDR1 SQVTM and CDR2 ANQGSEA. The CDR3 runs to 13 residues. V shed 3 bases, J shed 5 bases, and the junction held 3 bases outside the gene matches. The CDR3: CSVELGQNEKLFF. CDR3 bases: TGCAGCGTTGAGTTGGGACAGAATGAAAAACTGTTTTTT.

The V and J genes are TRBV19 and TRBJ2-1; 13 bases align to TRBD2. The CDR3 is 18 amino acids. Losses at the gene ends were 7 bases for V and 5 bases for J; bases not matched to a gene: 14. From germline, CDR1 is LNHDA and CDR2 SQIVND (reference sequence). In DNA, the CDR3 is TGTGCCAGTACCCTAGGGGACTGGACTAGCGGGAGCCACAATGAGCAGTTCTTC. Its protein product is CASTLGDWTSGSHNEQFF. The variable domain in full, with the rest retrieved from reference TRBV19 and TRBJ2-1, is DGGITQSPKYLFRKEGQNVTLSCEQNLNHDAMYWYRQDPGQGLRLIYYSQIVNDFQKGDIAEGYSVSREKKESFPLTVTSAQKNPTAFYLCASTLGDWTSGSHNEQFFGPGTRLTVL.

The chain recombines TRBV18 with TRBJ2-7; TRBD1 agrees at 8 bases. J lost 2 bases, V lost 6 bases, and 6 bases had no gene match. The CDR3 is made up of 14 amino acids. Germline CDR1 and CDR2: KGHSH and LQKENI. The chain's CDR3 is CASSLGTGAYEQYF. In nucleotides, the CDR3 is TGTGCCAGCTCCCTCGGGACAGGAGCCTACGAGCAGTACTTC.

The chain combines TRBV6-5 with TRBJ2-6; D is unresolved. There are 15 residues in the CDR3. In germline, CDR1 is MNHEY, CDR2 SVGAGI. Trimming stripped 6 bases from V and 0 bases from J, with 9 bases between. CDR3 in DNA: TGTGCCAGCAGCCAGATCTTCTCTGGGGCCAACGTCCTGACTTTC. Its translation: CASSQIFSGANVLTF.

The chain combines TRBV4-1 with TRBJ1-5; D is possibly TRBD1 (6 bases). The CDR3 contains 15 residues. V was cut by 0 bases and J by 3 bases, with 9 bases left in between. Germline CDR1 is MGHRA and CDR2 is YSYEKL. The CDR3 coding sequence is TGCGCCAGCAGCCAAGAAGACAGGTTCAATCAGCCCCAGCATTTT. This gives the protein CASSQEDRFNQPQHF.

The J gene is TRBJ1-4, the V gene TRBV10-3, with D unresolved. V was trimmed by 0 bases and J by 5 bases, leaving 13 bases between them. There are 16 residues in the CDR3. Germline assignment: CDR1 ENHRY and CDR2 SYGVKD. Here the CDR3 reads CAISESIGELNEKLFF. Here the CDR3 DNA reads TGTGCCATCAGTGAGTCGATTGGGGAACTGAATGAAAAACTGTTTTTT.

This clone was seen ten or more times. CDR3 nucleotides: TGTGCCAGCAGCGGGGACACCTCTGGAAACACCATATATTTT. It codes for CASSGDTSGNTIYF. The chain recombines TRBV7-2 with TRBJ1-3, with D perhaps matching TRBD1 (6 bases). Germline CDR1 reads SGHTA; CDR2 reads FQGNSA. V was clipped by 5 bases and J by 0 bases, with 8 bases between them. The CDR3 length is 14 residues.

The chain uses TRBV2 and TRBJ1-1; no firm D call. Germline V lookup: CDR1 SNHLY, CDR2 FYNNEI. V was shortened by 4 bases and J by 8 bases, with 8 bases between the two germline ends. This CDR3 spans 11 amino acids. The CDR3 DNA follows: TGTGCCAGCAGTGTACTGGTCGAAGCTTTCTTT. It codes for CASSVLVEAFF. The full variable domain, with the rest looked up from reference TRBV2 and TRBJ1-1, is EPEVTQTPSHQVTQMGQEVILRCVPISNHLYFYWYRQILGQKVEFLVSFYNNEISEKSEIFDDQFSVERPDGSNFTLKIRSTKLEDSAMYFCASSVLVEAFFGQGTRLTVV.

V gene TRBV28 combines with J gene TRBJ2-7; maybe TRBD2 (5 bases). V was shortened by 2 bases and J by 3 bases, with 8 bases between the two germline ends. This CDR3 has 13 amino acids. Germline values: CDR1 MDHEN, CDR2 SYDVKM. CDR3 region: CASSLGLLYEQYF. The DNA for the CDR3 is TGTGCCAGCAGTTTAGGACTCCTCTACGAGCAGTACTTC.

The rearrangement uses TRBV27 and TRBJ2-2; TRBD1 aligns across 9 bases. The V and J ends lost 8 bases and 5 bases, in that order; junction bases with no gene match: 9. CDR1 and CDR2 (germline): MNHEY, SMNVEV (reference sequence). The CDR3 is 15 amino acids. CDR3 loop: CASGRGTGITGELFF. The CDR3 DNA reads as TGTGCCAGCGGACGTGGGACAGGGATTACCGGGGAGCTGTTTTTT.

The CDR3 region is CASSTSGGSHEQFF. Here the CDR3 DNA reads TGTGCCAGCAGCACTAGCGGGGGAAGTCATGAGCAGTTCTTC. This chain connects TRBV6-4 to TRBJ2-1; 11 bases are shared with TRBD2. Per germline, CDR1 MRHNA and CDR2 SNTAGT. The CDR3 loop spans 14 amino acids. With V trimmed by 6 bases and J by 8 bases, 6 bases remained unmatched.

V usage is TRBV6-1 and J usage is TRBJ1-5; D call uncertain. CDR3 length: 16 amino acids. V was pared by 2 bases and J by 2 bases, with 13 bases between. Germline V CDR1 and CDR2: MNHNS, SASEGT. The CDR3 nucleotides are TGTGCCAGCAGTGAAAGGCGCAGAAGCGGCAATCAGCCCCAGCATTTT. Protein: CASSERRRSGNQPQHF.

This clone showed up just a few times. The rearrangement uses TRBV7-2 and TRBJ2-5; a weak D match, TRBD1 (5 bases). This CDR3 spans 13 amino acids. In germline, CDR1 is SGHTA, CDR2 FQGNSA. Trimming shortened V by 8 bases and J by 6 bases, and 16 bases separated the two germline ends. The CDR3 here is CASGKGLIQTQYF. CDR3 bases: TGTGCCAGCGGGAAGGGGCTCATTCAGACCCAGTACTTC.

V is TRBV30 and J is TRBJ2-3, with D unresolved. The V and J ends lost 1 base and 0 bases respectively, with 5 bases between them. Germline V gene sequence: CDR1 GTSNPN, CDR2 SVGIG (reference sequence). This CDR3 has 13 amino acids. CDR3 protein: CAWSEQSTDTQYF. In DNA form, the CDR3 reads TGTGCCTGGAGTGAACAGAGCACAGATACGCAGTATTTT.

The CDR3 loop is CASSQEEGTRNPEYYNEQFF. CDR3 coding DNA: TGCGCCAGCAGCCAAGAAGAAGGGACGAGAAATCCCGAATACTACAATGAGCAGTTCTTC. V gene TRBV4-1 combines with J gene TRBJ2-1; D is perhaps TRBD1 or TRBD2 (5 bases each). The CDR3 has 20 amino acids. Trimming shortened V by 0 bases and J by 3 bases, and 24 bases separated the two germline ends. Germline V lookup: CDR1 MGHRA, CDR2 YSYEKL.

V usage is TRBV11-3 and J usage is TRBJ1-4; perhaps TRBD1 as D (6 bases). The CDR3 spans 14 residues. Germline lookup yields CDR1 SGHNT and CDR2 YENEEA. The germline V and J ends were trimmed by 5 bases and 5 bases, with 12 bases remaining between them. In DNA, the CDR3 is TGTGCCAGCAGCCTGGGACACGAAAATGAAAAACTGTTTTTT. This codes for CASSLGHENEKLFF.

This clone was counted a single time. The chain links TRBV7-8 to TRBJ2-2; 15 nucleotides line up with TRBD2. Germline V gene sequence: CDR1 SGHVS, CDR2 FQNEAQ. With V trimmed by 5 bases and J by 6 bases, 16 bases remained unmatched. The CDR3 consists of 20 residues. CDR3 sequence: CASSPTPGLAGGLNAGELFF. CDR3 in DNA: TGTGCCAGCAGCCCTACCCCGGGACTAGCGGGAGGACTTAACGCCGGGGAGCTGTTTTTT.

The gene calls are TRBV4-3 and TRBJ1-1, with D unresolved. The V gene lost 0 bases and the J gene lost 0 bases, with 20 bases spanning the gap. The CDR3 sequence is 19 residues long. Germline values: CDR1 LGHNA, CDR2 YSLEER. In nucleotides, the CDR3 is TGCGCCAGCAGCCAAGATTCGTACGGAATGGGCTTATTGAACACTGAAGCTTTCTTT. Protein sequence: CASSQDSYGMGLLNTEAFF.

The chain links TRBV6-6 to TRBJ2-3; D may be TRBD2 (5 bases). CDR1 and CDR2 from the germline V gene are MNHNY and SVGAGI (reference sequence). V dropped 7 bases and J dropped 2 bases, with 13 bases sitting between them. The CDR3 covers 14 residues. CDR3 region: CASIGLRSTDTQYF. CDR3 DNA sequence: TGTGCCAGCATCGGACTGCGTTCCACAGATACGCAGTATTTT.

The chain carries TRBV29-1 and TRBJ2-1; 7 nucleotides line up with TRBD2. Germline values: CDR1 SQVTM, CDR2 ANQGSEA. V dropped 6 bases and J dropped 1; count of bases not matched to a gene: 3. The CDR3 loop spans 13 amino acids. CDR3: CSVTSSSYNEQFF. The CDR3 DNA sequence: TGCAGCGTGACTAGCTCATCCTACAATGAGCAGTTCTTC.

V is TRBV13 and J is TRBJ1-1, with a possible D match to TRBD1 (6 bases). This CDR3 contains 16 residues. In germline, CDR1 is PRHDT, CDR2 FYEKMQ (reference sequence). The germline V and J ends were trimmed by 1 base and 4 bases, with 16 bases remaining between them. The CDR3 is CASSLDSGGTGTEAFF. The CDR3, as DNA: TGTGCCAGCAGCTTAGATTCGGGGGGCACTGGCACTGAAGCTTTCTTT. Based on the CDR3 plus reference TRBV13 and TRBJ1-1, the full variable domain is AAGVIQSPRHLIKEKRETATLKCYPIPRHDTVYWYQQGPGQDPQFLISFYEKMQSDKGSIPDRFSAQQFSDYHSELNMSSLELGDSALYFCASSLDSGGTGTEAFFGQGTRLTVV.

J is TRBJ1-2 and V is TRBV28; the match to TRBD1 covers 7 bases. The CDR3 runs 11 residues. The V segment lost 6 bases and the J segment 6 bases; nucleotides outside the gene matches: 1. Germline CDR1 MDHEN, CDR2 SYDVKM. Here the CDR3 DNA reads TGTGCCAGCAGCACAGGGGATGGCTACACCTTC. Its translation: CASSTGDGYTF.

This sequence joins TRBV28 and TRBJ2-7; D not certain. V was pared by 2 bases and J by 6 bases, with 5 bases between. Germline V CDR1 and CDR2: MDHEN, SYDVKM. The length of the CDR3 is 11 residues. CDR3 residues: CASSLRPEQYF. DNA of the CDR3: TGTGCCAGCAGTTTACGTCCCGAGCAGTACTTC.

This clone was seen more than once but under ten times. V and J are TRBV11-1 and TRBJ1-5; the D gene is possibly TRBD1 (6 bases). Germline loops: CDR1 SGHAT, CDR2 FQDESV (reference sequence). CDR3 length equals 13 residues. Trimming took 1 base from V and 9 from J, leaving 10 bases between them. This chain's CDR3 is CASSLGQGRPQHF. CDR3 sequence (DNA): TGTGCCAGCAGCTTAGGGCAGGGGAGGCCCCAGCATTTT.

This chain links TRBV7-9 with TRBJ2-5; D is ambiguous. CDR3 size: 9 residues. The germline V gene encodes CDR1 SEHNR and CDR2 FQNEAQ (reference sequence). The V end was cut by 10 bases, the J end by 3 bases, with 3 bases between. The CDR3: CATKETQYF. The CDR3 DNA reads TGTGCCACTAAAGAGACCCAGTACTTC.

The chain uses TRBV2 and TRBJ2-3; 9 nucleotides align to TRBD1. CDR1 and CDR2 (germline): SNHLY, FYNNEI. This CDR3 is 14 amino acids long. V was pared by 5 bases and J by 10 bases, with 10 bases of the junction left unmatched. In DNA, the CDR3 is TGTGCCAGCAGTCCCGGGACAGGGATCTGGGCGCAGTATTTT. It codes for CASSPGTGIWAQYF.

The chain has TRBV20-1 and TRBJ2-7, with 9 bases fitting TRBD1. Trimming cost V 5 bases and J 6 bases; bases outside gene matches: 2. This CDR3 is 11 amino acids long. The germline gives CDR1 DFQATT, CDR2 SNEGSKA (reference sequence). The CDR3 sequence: CSASQGAEQYF. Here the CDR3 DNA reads TGCAGTGCTTCACAGGGGGCCGAGCAGTACTTC.